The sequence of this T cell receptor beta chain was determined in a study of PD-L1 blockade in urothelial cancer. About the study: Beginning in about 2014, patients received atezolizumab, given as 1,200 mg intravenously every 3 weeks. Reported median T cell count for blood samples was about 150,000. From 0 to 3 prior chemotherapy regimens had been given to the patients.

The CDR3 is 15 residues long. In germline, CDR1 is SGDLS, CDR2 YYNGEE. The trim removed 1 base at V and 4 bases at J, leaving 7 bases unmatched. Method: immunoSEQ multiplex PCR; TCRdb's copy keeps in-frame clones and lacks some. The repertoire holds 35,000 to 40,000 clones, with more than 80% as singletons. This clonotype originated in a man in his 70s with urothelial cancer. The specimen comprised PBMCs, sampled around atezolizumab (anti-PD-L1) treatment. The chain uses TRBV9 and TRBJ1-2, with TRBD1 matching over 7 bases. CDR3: CASSVLDRFFYGYTF. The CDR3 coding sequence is TGTGCCAGCAGCGTATTGGACAGGTTTTTCTATGGCTACACCTTC.